These 20 T cell receptor beta chains were all obtained from the same sample, sequenced in a study of blood T cells in healthy people across ages. A J-beta primer mix and a sample-barcoded 5' primer were used in a second PCR of about 7 to 12 cycles. Via MiXCR, TCRdb re-called the 5' RACE reads, giving one row per CDR3 protein. Of 1,300,000 or so distinct CDR3 sequences detected, approximately 59% appear once; the ten largest clones hold about 6.3%. The sequenced material came from blood. The receptors derive from a young man in good health.

V is TRBV29-1 and J is TRBJ1-1; 7 nucleotides line up with TRBD1. CDR1 and CDR2 from the germline V gene are SQVTM and ANQGSEA. The CDR3 covers 13 residues. V shed 6 bases and J 1 base; nucleotides not matched to a gene: 5. The CDR3 protein is CSVVTGSNTEAFF. CDR3 DNA: TGCAGCGTGGTGACAGGGTCGAACACTGAAGCTTTCTTT. Complete variable domain (other parts from reference TRBV29-1 and TRBJ1-1): SAVISQKPSRDICQRGTSLTIQCQVDSQVTMMFWYRQQPGQSLTLIATANQGSEATYESGFVIDKFPISRPNLTFSTLTVSNMSPEDSSIYLCSVVTGSNTEAFFGQGTRLTVV.

The sample holds a few counts of this clonotype. The chain recombines TRBV3-1 with TRBJ1-2; D unresolved. V was pared by 1 base and J by 7 bases, with 13 bases between. CDR3 size: 14 residues. Germline CDR1 and CDR2: LGHDT and YNNKEL (reference sequence). The CDR3 reads CASSQGGVAFGYTF. CDR3 sequence (DNA): TGTGCCAGCAGCCAAGGTGGTGTTGCGTTTGGCTACACCTTC.

This clonotype came up once. One end of the junction does not line up with germline, which may come from a read error. This rearrangement joins TRBV12-3 or TRBV12-4 to TRBJ2-2; either TRBD1 or TRBD2 may supply D (5 bases each). The CDR3 covers 17 residues. Here the CDR3 DNA reads TGTGCCAGCAGTTTAGGTGTGGGACCTCTGAACGCCGGGGAGCTGTTTTTT. Protein: CASSLGVGPLNAGELFF.

This sequence joins TRBV11-2 and TRBJ1-2; the D is unclear. The CDR3 spans 12 residues. V shed 0 bases and J shed 6 bases, with 5 bases lying between them. CDR1 SGHAT and CDR2 FQNNGV come from the germline V gene. CDR3 sequence: CASSLDHDGYTF. The CDR3 nucleotides are TGTGCCAGCAGCTTAGACCATGATGGCTACACCTTC.

V usage is TRBV29-1 and J usage is TRBJ2-7; tentative D call: TRBD2 (6 bases). Germline V lookup: CDR1 SQVTM, CDR2 ANQGSEA. V lost 6 bases, J lost 7 bases, and 16 bases lay in between. The CDR3 spans 12 residues. The CDR3, as DNA: TGCAGCGTCTTCAAATCGGGGGATGAGCAGTACTTC. Translated, it gives CSVFKSGDEQYF.

This clonotype was seen only a few times. The chain carries TRBV6-1 and TRBJ2-7; tentatively, D is TRBD2 (7 bases). In germline, CDR1 is MNHNS, CDR2 SASEGT. V gave up 3 bases and J gave up 4 bases, with 10 bases separating them. This CDR3 contains 13 residues. DNA of the CDR3: TGTGCCAGCAGTGAGGGGGGGCGATACGAGCAGTACTTC. Translated: CASSEGGRYEQYF.

The chain links TRBV4-2 to TRBJ1-1; D call uncertain. There are 14 residues in the CDR3. V was cut by 3 bases and J by 7 bases, with 15 bases left in between. CDR1 and CDR2 (germline): LGHNA, YNFKEQ. As DNA, the CDR3 is TGTGCCAGCAGCCAGCGTACATCATTCGGTGAAGCTTTCTTT. Translation: CASSQRTSFGEAFF.

The chain has TRBV14 and TRBJ2-3; the D gene is possibly TRBD1 (5 bases). Germline assignment: CDR1 SGHDN and CDR2 FVKESK. CDR3 length equals 13 residues. The V end was cut by 4 bases, the J end by 3 bases, with 8 bases between. CDR3 sequence: CASSRRQTDTQYF. CDR3 in DNA: TGTGCCAGCAGCCGCCGACAGACAGATACGCAGTATTTT.

This clonotype turned up a few times. The rearrangement uses TRBV7-9 and TRBJ1-2; possibly TRBD1 for D (5 bases). Between the trimmed V and J ends, which lost 5 bases and 2 bases, there was a span of 12 bases. CDR1 SEHNR and CDR2 FQNEAQ come from the germline V gene (reference sequence). The CDR3 is made up of 14 amino acids. This CDR3 reads CASSPPRGNYGYTF. CDR3 coding DNA: TGTGCCAGCAGCCCCCCGCGGGGCAACTATGGCTACACCTTC. Supplemented by reference TRBV7-9 and TRBJ1-2, the full variable domain reads DTGVSQNPRHKITKRGQNVTFRCDPISEHNRLYWYRQTLGQGPEFLTYFQNEAQLEKSRLLSDRFSAERPKGSFSTLEIQRTEQGDSAMYLCASSPPRGNYGYTFGSGTRLTVV.

This clonotype was recorded a few times. The chain recombines TRBV27 with TRBJ2-5, with D maybe TRBD2 (5 bases). V gave up 10 bases and J gave up 2 bases, with 14 bases separating them. Germline V gene lookup returns CDR1 MNHEY and CDR2 SMNVEV (reference sequence). This CDR3 is built from 13 residues. The CDR3 DNA is TGTGCCACCAAAGCGGTCCTACAAGAGACCCAGTACTTC. It is translated as CATKAVLQETQYF.

V is TRBV4-3 and J is TRBJ2-1, with a weak D call TRBD2 (6 bases). Trimming took 0 bases from V and 5 from J, leaving 11 bases between them. Germline V lookup: CDR1 LGHNA, CDR2 YSLEER. CDR3 length equals 15 residues. The chain's CDR3 is CASSQDWGLNNEQFF. DNA for the CDR3: TGCGCCAGCAGCCAAGATTGGGGACTCAACAATGAGCAGTTCTTC.

The sample holds many counts of this clonotype. The chain joins TRBV4-3 to TRBJ2-3; 7 nucleotides match TRBD2. CDR1 and CDR2 from the germline V gene are LGHNA and YSLEER. V shed 2 bases, J shed 4 bases, and the junction held 3 bases outside the gene matches. CDR3 size: 14 residues. The CDR3 nucleotides read TGCGCCAGCAGCCAACTTCTAGCGGCAGATACGCAGTATTTT. Translation gives CASSQLLAADTQYF.

The chain is built from TRBV3-1 and TRBJ2-6; D not certain. Germline lookup yields CDR1 LGHDT and CDR2 YNNKEL (reference sequence). The CDR3 is made up of 16 amino acids. Trimming took 4 bases from V and 0 from J, leaving 10 bases between them. As DNA, the CDR3 is TGTGCCAGCAGCCCAAGGAGCAGCTCTGGGGCCAACGTCCTGACTTTC. Its translation: CASSPRSSSGANVLTF.

The rearrangement links TRBV5-5 to TRBJ2-7; no reliable D call. There are 13 residues in the CDR3. Germline assignment: CDR1 SGHKS and CDR2 YYEKEE (reference sequence). The V end lost 4 bases, the J end lost 2 bases, and 10 bases lay between the germline ends. The CDR3 loop reads CASSQATTYEQYF. CDR3 nucleotides: TGTGCCAGCAGCCAGGCCACAACCTACGAGCAGTACTTC. Supplemented by reference TRBV5-5 and TRBJ2-7, the full variable domain reads DAGVTQSPTHLIKTRGQQVTLRCSPISGHKSVSWYQQVLGQGPQFIFQYYEKEERGRGNFPDRFSARQFPNYSSELNVNALLLGDSALYLCASSQATTYEQYFGPGTRLTVT.

V gene TRBV16 combines with J gene TRBJ2-1, with TRBD1 matching over 7 bases. V lost 2 bases to trimming and J lost 8 bases; unmatched junction nucleotides: 9. The V gene's germline CDR1 is KGHSY and CDR2 FQNENV. The CDR3 extends over 15 amino acids. CDR3 nucleotide sequence: TGTGCCAGCAGCCAAAGCCCGACAGGGTACCATGAGCAGTTCTTC. Translated, it gives CASSQSPTGYHEQFF.

This rearrangement joins TRBV20-1 to TRBJ1-6; D not resolved. Trimming took off 6 bases at V and 2 bases at J, with 8 bases between the two ends. This CDR3 spans 13 amino acids. Germline values: CDR1 DFQATT, CDR2 SNEGSKA (reference sequence). The CDR3 sequence is CSARLPYNSPLHF. For the CDR3, the DNA is TGCAGTGCCAGACTCCCCTATAATTCACCCCTCCACTTT.

This rearrangement joins TRBV4-1 to TRBJ2-2; D is unclear. The assigned J gene may be wrong: the sequence end matches TRBJ1-4 better. The CDR3 runs 14 residues. Germline V gene data show CDR1 as MGHRA and CDR2 as YSYEKL. CDR3 nucleotides: TGCGCCAGCAGCCAAGCCCCCATCCCCGGAAAACTGTTTTTT. Amino acid sequence: CASSQAPIPGKLFF.

The chain joins TRBV9 to TRBJ2-3, with TRBD2 matching over 12 bases. Germline V gene data show CDR1 as SGDLS and CDR2 as YYNGEE. CDR3 length: 17 amino acids. With 0 bases clipped from V and 3 bases from J, the junction kept 5 bases outside the gene matches. DNA of the CDR3: TGTGCCAGCAGCGTAGGCGCTAGCGGGGGGGGGACAGATACGCAGTATTTT. Translation: CASSVGASGGGTDTQYF.

This sequence joins TRBV24-1 and TRBJ2-4; D is unresolved. The CDR3 is 17 amino acids. The germline gives CDR1 KGHDR, CDR2 SFDVKD. Trimming took 2 bases from V and 1 from J, leaving 14 bases between them. The CDR3: CATSDSGKEHAKNIQYF. CDR3 sequence (DNA): TGTGCCACCAGTGATTCAGGCAAGGAGCATGCCAAAAACATTCAGTACTTC.

This clonotype has a handful of counts. The V and J genes are TRBV24-1 and TRBJ2-1; D gene unclear. The V gene lost 1 base and the J gene lost 4 bases, with 4 bases spanning the gap. The CDR3 is made up of 13 amino acids. The germline CDR1 and CDR2 sequences are KGHDR and SFDVKD. CDR3 DNA sequence: TGTGCCACCAGTGATTTAGGTTACAATGAGCAGTTCTTC. It translates to CATSDLGYNEQFF.